This T cell receptor (beta chain) was identified in a study of blood T cell repertoires in COVID-19. Original processing methods: How many nucleated cells were present was estimated from reference gene primer amplification. Data came from immunoSEQ multiplex PCR; TCRdb stores just in-frame clones and leaves some out. V and J calls and clone size are as listed in that table; D and trimming were resolved from the DNA. The table includes about 81,000 clones, just over 85% detected once. The germline gives CDR1 MNHEY, CDR2 SVGAGI. The CDR3 length is 13 residues. Trimming shortened V by 4 bases and J by 7 bases, and 11 bases separated the two germline ends.

This clonotype was obtained from a woman aged 80 or older with acute or convalescent COVID-19. Input material: peripheral blood. The chain uses TRBV6-5 and TRBJ2-1; a weak D match, TRBD1 (5 bases). CDR3 in DNA: TGTGCCAGCAGTTCTCTAAGGGGAAATGAGCAGTTCTTC. It codes for CASSSLRGNEQFF.